This T cell receptor beta chain is from a study of CD8+CD57+ T cells in acquired aplastic anemia. It was genomic DNA that served as the template for profiling TCR beta VDJ and CDR3. Using its own MiXCR run on the reads, TCRdb lists one record per CDR3 protein. The sample yields approximately 130,000 distinct CDR3 sequences, about 50% seen once. Regarding this clonotype: One end of the junction fails to match germline, which may point to a read error.

Those patients picked for sequencing had displayed CD8+CD57+ cell expansion on flow cytometry. The material sequenced was sorted CD4+, CD8+, or CD8+CD57+ T cells (not recorded which) from PBMCs. The receptor was derived from a human donor with aplastic anemia.

DNA of the CDR3: TGCGCCAGCAGTGAATTCGCAGACAGGTACAATGAGCAGTTCTTC. It is translated as CASSEFADRYNEQFF. The chain recombines TRBV2 with TRBJ2-1; TRBD1 might be the D (6 bases). The CDR3 covers 15 residues. The germline V gene encodes CDR1 SNHLY and CDR2 FYNNEI.